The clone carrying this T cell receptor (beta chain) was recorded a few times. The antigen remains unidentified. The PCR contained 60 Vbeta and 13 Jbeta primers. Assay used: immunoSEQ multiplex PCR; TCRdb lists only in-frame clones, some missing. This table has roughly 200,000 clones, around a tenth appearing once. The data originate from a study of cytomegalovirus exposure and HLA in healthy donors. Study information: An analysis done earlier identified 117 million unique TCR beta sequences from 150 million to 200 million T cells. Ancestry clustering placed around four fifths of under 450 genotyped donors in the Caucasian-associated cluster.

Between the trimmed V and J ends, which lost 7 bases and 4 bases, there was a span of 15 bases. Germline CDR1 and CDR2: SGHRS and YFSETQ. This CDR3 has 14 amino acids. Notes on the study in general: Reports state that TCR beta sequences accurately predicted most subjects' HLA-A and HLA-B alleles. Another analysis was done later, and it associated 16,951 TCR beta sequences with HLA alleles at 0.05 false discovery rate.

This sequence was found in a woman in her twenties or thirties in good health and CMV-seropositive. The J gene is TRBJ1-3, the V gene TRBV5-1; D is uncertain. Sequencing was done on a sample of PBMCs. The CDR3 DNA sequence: TGCGCCAGCCGGGAGGTGGGAACGGGAAACACCATATATTTT. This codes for CASREVGTGNTIYF.